These 23 T cell receptor beta chains were sequenced from one sample in a study of a mutant IDH1 vaccine in newly diagnosed glioma. Their cognate antigens are unknown. TCRdb keeps only in-frame clones here, not all; method: immunoSEQ multiplex PCR. The profile shows 50,000 to 65,000 clones, roughly four fifths of them singletons. Time point: week 47, end of study. Every vaccination contained 300 ug of the mutant IDH1 20-mer peptide and was paired with topical imiquimod. The sequencing here drew on PBMCs, taken from a glioma patient whose treatment included an IDH1 peptide vaccine. Source of these receptors: a woman aged 50 to 65 with glioma.

The chain couples TRBV29-1 to TRBJ1-1, with D uncertain. V lost 6 bases and J lost 1, with 12 bases in between. The CDR3 is made up of 13 amino acids. Germline CDR1 and CDR2: SQVTM and ANQGSEA. The CDR3 reads CSVPLARNTEAFF. The CDR3 DNA is TGCAGCGTCCCCTTGGCTAGGAACACTGAAGCTTTCTTT.

This sequence joins TRBV15 and TRBJ1-5, with D perhaps matching TRBD1 (5 bases). V lost 0 bases to trimming and J lost 3 bases, with 9 bases between them. CDR1 LNHNV and CDR2 YYDKDF come from the germline V gene (reference sequence). The CDR3 loop spans 15 amino acids. The CDR3 DNA sequence: TGTGCCACCAGCAGAGATGGCAGGGACAATCAGCCCCAGCATTTT. It encodes CATSRDGRDNQPQHF.

The chain joins TRBV7-9 to TRBJ2-7; 13 bases match TRBD2. CDR3 length equals 16 residues. Germline-derived CDR1 and CDR2 are SEHNR and FQNEAQ (reference sequence). V was pared by 5 bases and J by 3 bases, with 7 bases of the junction left unmatched. The CDR3 loop is CASSPGTSGVLYEQYF. The CDR3 region has the DNA TGTGCCAGCAGCCCTGGGACTAGCGGGGTCCTCTACGAGCAGTACTTC.

V and J are TRBV5-4 and TRBJ2-6; maybe TRBD1 (6 bases). In germline, CDR1 is SGHNT, CDR2 YYREEE (reference sequence). CDR3 length: 19 residues. Trimming removed 4 bases at V and 0 bases at J, with 20 bases between. CDR3 protein: CASSAIRGKGNSGANVLTF. CDR3 DNA: TGTGCCAGCAGCGCCATTAGGGGGAAAGGAAACTCTGGGGCCAACGTCCTGACTTTC. Drawing the rest from reference TRBV5-4 and TRBJ2-6, the complete variable domain is ETGVTQSPTHLIKTRGQQVTLRCSSQSGHNTVSWYQQALGQGPQFIFQYYREEENGRGNFPPRFSGLQFPNYSSELNVNALELDDSALYLCASSAIRGKGNSGANVLTFGAGSRLTVL.

J is TRBJ1-5 and V is TRBV6-1; no definite D call. Trimming cost V 10 bases and J 3 bases, with 1 base left between them. In germline, CDR1 is MNHNS, CDR2 SASEGT. This CDR3 region has 9 residues. CDR3 residues: CATNQPQHF. In DNA form, the CDR3 reads TGTGCCACCAATCAGCCCCAGCATTTT.

The gene calls are TRBV4-3 and TRBJ2-2; perhaps TRBD2 as D (5 bases). The germline V gene has CDR1 LGHNA and CDR2 YSLEER. The CDR3 has 16 amino acids. Between the trimmed V and J ends, which lost 0 bases and 0 bases, there was a span of 8 bases. The CDR3 coding sequence is TGCGCCAGCAGCCAAGACGTCGGGGCGAACACCGGGGAGCTGTTTTTT. Translating gives CASSQDVGANTGELFF.

The V gene is TRBV29-1, the J gene TRBJ2-7, with 7 positions matching TRBD1. J lost 6 bases, V lost 5 bases, and 7 bases had no gene match. Germline assignment: CDR1 SQVTM and CDR2 ANQGSEA. CDR3 length: 12 residues. The CDR3 region is CSVLGGASEQYF. CDR3 DNA sequence: TGCAGCGTTCTAGGGGGCGCGTCCGAGCAGTACTTC.

The chain is built from TRBV9 and TRBJ2-3; 12 nucleotides agree with TRBD2. Germline V lookup: CDR1 SGDLS, CDR2 YYNGEE. CDR3 length equals 17 residues. The V and J ends lost 0 bases and 0 bases, in that order; junction bases with no gene match: 2. The CDR3 DNA sequence: TGTGCCAGCAGCGTAGGGACTAGCGGGATTAGCACAGATACGCAGTATTTT. It codes for CASSVGTSGISTDTQYF.

This clone was detected only a few times. This chain joins TRBV10-1 and TRBJ2-3; 10 bases map to TRBD2. This CDR3 has 15 residues. Germline CDR1 reads WNHNN; CDR2 reads SYGVQD (reference sequence). The V gene end was trimmed by 6 bases and the J gene end by 3 bases; junction bases not matched to a gene: 6. CDR3 amino acids: CASSDDSGGTDTQYF. In nucleotides, the CDR3 is TGCGCCAGCAGCGACGATAGCGGGGGGACAGATACGCAGTATTTT.

The rearrangement uses TRBV29-1 and TRBJ2-1, with no clear D. Germline CDR1 reads SQVTM; CDR2 reads ANQGSEA. This CDR3 has 12 amino acids. The V and J ends lost 4 bases and 9 bases respectively, with 13 bases between them. CDR3: CSVGRFLVEQFF. CDR3 DNA: TGCAGCGTTGGAAGGTTTTTGGTTGAGCAGTTCTTC.

The CDR3 sequence is CATSSETANSPLHF. The CDR3 DNA reads TGTGCCACCAGCAGTGAGACAGCGAATTCACCCCTCCACTTT. The chain has TRBV15 and TRBJ1-6; TRBD1 is a possible D gene (5 bases). Looked up from germline, CDR1 is LNHNV and CDR2 is YYDKDF (reference sequence). This CDR3 region has 14 residues. The germline V and J ends were trimmed by 3 bases and 7 bases, with 10 bases remaining between them.

The chain carries TRBV15 and TRBJ1-1; D remains ambiguous. The CDR3 loop spans 14 amino acids. CDR1 and CDR2 (germline): LNHNV, YYDKDF (reference sequence). The V end was cut by 0 bases, the J end by 3 bases, with 8 bases between. The CDR3 DNA reads as TGTGCCACCAGCAGAGATTTTCCAGACACTGAAGCTTTCTTT. It encodes CATSRDFPDTEAFF.

The J gene is TRBJ1-1, the V gene TRBV27; perhaps TRBD1 as D (6 bases). The CDR3 sequence is 14 residues long. Per germline, CDR1 MNHEY and CDR2 SMNVEV (reference sequence). V was pared by 2 bases and J by 5 bases, with 12 bases between. This chain's CDR3 is CASSLARGGTEAFF. In DNA form, the CDR3 reads TGTGCCAGCAGTTTAGCCAGGGGAGGGACTGAAGCTTTCTTT.

This clone was seen just once. The V and J genes are TRBV29-1 and TRBJ1-2, with 10 positions matching TRBD1. The CDR3 length is 13 residues. Unmatched junction bases numbered 6, after V lost 7 bases and J lost 4 bases. Germline V CDR1 and CDR2: SQVTM, ANQGSEA. CDR3 DNA: TGCAGCGACCTGACAGGGGGCAGCTATGGCTACACCTTC. Amino acid sequence: CSDLTGGSYGYTF.

The rearrangement joins TRBV7-9 to TRBJ1-1; a weak D match, TRBD1 (5 bases). Trimming shortened V by 6 bases and J by 1 base, and 9 bases separated the two germline ends. This CDR3 is built from 13 residues. Germline V gives CDR1 SEHNR, CDR2 FQNEAQ (reference sequence). CDR3 in DNA: TGTGCCAGCAGGGGGGTCGGGAACACTGAAGCTTTCTTT. It specifies CASRGVGNTEAFF. The whole variable domain, filled in from reference TRBV7-9 and TRBJ1-1, reads DTGVSQNPRHKITKRGQNVTFRCDPISEHNRLYWYRQTLGQGPEFLTYFQNEAQLEKSRLLSDRFSAERPKGSFSTLEIQRTEQGDSAMYLCASRGVGNTEAFFGQGTRLTVV.

The V and J genes are TRBV6-1 and TRBJ1-1, with a weak D call TRBD1 (6 bases). Germline loops: CDR1 MNHNS, CDR2 SASEGT. V dropped 2 bases and J dropped 1 base, with 11 bases sitting between them. CDR3 length equals 15 residues. Written as DNA, the CDR3 is TGTGCCAGCAGTGAAAATCGGGGGCGGAACACTGAAGCTTTCTTT. Encoded protein: CASSENRGRNTEAFF.

The rearrangement links TRBV7-2 to TRBJ2-3; TRBD2 aligns across 8 bases. CDR3 length: 16 residues. V dropped 8 bases and J dropped 0; count of bases not matched to a gene: 10. Per the germline V gene, CDR1 is SGHTA and CDR2 is FQGNSA. CDR3 region: CASGGRTSPSTDTQYF. CDR3 sequence (DNA): TGTGCCAGCGGAGGAAGGACTAGCCCTAGCACAGATACGCAGTATTTT.

The V call is TRBV6-1, the J call TRBJ2-7; TRBD2 aligns across 8 bases. V was clipped by 7 bases and J by 0 bases; unmatched bases: 8. The CDR3 loop spans 15 amino acids. Germline V gene sequence: CDR1 MNHNS, CDR2 SASEGT. Written as DNA, the CDR3 is TGTGCCAGCAACCGGGGGGGTGGGAGCTCCTACGAGCAGTACTTC. Translating it yields CASNRGGGSSYEQYF.

This chain links TRBV5-1 with TRBJ1-1; D is unresolved. This CDR3 spans 15 amino acids. Germline-derived CDR1 and CDR2 are SGHRS and YFSETQ. Trimming pared 0 bases from V and 1 base from J, leaving 10 bases between. The CDR3, as DNA: TGCGCCAGCAGCTTGGCAGATGTGCCGAACACTGAAGCTTTCTTT. Protein product: CASSLADVPNTEAFF. The complete variable domain, with remaining parts taken from reference TRBV5-1 and TRBJ1-1, reads KAGVTQTPRYLIKTRGQQVTLSCSPISGHRSVSWYQQTPGQGLQFLFEYFSETQRNKGNFPGRFSGRQFSNSRSEMNVSTLELGDSALYLCASSLADVPNTEAFFGQGTRLTVV.

The gene calls are TRBV10-3 and TRBJ2-3; the D is unclear. This CDR3 region has 14 residues. The V and J ends lost 6 bases and 3 bases respectively, with 13 bases between them. The germline gives CDR1 ENHRY, CDR2 SYGVKD. CDR3 loop: CAIRPHSQTDTQYF. CDR3 nucleotides: TGTGCCATCAGGCCCCATTCACAGACAGATACGCAGTATTTT.

V usage is TRBV2 and J usage is TRBJ1-5; D ambiguous. CDR1 and CDR2 (germline): SNHLY, FYNNEI. CDR3 size: 13 residues. Trimming took 7 bases from V and 1 from J, leaving 8 bases between them. CDR3 amino acids: CASTWASNQPQHF. The CDR3 coding sequence is TGTGCCAGCACCTGGGCCAGCAATCAGCCCCAGCATTTT.

This chain joins TRBV18 and TRBJ1-5; D is possibly TRBD1 (6 bases). V lost 3 bases to trimming and J lost 0 bases, with 15 bases between them. The length of the CDR3 is 17 residues. CDR1 KGHSH and CDR2 LQKENI come from the germline V gene. The CDR3 DNA sequence: TGTGCCAGCTCACCGTTCGGGGGCGGAAATAGCAATCAGCCCCAGCATTTT. Its protein product is CASSPFGGGNSNQPQHF. The entire variable domain, with the rest obtained from reference TRBV18 and TRBJ1-5, is as follows: NAGVMQNPRHLVRRRGQEARLRCSPMKGHSHVYWYRQLPEEGLKFMVYLQKENIIDESGMPKERFSAEFPKEGPSILRIQQVVRGDSAAYFCASSPFGGGNSNQPQHFGDGTRLSIL.

This clone has a single count. This chain joins TRBV18 and TRBJ2-7, with 7 bases fitting TRBD1. The CDR3 covers 14 residues. V shed 6 bases and J 5 bases; nucleotides not matched to a gene: 10. Germline V gives CDR1 KGHSH, CDR2 LQKENI. The CDR3 DNA sequence: TGTGCCAGCTCCTCCGGGTTGACAGGGAACGAGCAGTACTTC. It translates to CASSSGLTGNEQYF.